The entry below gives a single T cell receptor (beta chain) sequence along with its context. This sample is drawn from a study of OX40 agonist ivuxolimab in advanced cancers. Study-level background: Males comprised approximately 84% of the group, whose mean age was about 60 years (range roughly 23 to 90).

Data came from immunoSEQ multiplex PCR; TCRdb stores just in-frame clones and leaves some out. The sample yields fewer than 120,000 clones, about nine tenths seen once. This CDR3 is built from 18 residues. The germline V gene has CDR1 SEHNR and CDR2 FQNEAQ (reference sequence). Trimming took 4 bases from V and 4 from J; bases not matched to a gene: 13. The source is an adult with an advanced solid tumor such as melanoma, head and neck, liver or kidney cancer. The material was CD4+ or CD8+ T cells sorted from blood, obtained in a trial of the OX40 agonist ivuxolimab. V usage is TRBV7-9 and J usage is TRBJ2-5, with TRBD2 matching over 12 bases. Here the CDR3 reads CASSSSGGAIHPGETQYF. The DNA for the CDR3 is TGTGCCAGCAGCTCTAGCGGGGGGGCAATTCATCCAGGAGAGACCCAGTACTTC. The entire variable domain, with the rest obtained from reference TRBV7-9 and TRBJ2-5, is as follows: DTGVSQNPRHKITKRGQNVTFRCDPISEHNRLYWYRQTLGQGPEFLTYFQNEAQLEKSRLLSDRFSAERPKGSFSTLEIQRTEQGDSAMYLCASSSSGGAIHPGETQYFGPGTRLLVL.